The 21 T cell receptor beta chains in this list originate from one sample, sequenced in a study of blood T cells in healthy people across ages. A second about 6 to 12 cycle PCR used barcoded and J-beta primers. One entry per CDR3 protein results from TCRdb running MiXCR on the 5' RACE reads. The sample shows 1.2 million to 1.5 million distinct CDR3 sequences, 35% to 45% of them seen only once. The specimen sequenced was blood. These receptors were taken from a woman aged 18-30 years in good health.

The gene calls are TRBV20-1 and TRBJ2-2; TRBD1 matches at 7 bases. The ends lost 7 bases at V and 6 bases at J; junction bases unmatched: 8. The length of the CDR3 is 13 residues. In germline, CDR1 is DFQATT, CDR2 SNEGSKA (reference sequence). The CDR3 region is CSVPGQSAGELFF. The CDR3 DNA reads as TGCAGTGTACCGGGACAGTCGGCCGGGGAGCTGTTTTTT.

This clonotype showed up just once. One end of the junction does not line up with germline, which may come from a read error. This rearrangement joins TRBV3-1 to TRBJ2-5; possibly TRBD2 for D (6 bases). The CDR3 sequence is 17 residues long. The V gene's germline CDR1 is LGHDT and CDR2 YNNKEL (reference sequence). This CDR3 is CASSQGLQRAKKETLYF. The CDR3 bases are TGTGCCAGCAGCCAAGGTCTCCAGCGGGCCAAGAAAGAGACCCTGTACTTC.

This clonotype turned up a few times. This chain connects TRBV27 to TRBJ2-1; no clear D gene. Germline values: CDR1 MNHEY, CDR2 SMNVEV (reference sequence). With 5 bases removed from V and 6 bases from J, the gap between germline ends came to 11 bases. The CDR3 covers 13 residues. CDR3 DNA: TGTGCCAGCAGTCTCGGAGTTTCCAATGAGCAGTTCTTC. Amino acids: CASSLGVSNEQFF.

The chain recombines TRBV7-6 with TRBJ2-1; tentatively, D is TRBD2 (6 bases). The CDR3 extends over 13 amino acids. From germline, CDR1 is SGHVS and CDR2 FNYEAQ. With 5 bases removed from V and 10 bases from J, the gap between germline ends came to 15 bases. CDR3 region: CASSTRLRGEQFF. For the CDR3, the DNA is TGTGCCAGCAGCACGCGGCTCCGGGGGGAGCAGTTCTTC. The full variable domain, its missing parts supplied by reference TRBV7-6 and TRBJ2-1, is GAGVSQSPRYKVTKRGQDVALRCDPISGHVSLYWYRQALGQGPEFLTYFNYEAQQDKSGLPNDRFSAERPEGSISTLTIQRTEQRDSAMYRCASSTRLRGEQFFGPGTRLTVL.

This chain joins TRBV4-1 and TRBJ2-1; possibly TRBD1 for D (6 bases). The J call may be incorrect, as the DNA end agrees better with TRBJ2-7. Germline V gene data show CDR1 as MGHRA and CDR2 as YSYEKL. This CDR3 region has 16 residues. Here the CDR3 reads CASSQVGSRGSYEQYF. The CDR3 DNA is TGCGCCAGCAGCCAAGTAGGGTCCAGGGGCTCCTACGAGCAGTACTTC.

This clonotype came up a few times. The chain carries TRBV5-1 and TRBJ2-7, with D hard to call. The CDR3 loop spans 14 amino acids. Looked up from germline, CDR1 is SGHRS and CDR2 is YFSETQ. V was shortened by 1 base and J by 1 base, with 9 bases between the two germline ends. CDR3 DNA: TGCGCCAGCAGCTTGACAGTTGGATCCTACGAGCAGTACTTC. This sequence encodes CASSLTVGSYEQYF.

CDR3 sequence reads: CASSYSSVGPRRNNEQYF. Written as DNA, the CDR3 is TGTGCCAGCAGTTACTCCTCGGTGGGCCCGCGAAGGAACAATGAGCAGTACTTC. V usage is TRBV6-5 and J usage is TRBJ2-1; unclear D gene. The tail of the sequence fits TRBJ2-7 better, so the J call may be wrong. Germline loops: CDR1 MNHEY, CDR2 SVGAGI. The CDR3 runs to 18 residues.

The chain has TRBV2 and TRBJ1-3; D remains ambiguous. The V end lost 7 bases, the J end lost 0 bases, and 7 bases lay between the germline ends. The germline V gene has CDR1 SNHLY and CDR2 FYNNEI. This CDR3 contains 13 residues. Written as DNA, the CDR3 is TGTGCCAGCACGCGTAACTCTGGAAACACCATATATTTT. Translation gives CASTRNSGNTIYF.

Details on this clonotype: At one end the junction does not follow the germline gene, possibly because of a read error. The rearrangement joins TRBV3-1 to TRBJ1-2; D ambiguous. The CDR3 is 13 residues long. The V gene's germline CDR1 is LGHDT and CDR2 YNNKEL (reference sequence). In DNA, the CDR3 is TGTGCCAGCAGCCAAGTGGTTAGCGATGGCCACACCTTC. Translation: CASSQVVSDGHTF.

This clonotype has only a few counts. CDR3 protein: CASSYSGLAGGSYNEQFF. The CDR3 bases are TGTGCCAGCAGCTACAGCGGACTAGCGGGAGGGTCCTACAATGAGCAGTTCTTC. V usage is TRBV7-2 and J usage is TRBJ2-1; 15 nucleotides line up with TRBD2. The CDR3 loop spans 18 amino acids. J gave up 1 base and V 4 bases, and 5 bases lay outside the gene matches. Germline V gives CDR1 SGHTA, CDR2 FQGNSA.

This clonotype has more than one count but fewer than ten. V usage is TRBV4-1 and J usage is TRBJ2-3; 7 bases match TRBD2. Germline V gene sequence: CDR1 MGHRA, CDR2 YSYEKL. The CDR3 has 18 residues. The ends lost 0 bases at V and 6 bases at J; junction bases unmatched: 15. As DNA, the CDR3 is TGCGCCAGCAGCCAAGACCCTGGGGCAGGGAGGGTTTTGGATACGCAGTATTTT. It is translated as CASSQDPGAGRVLDTQYF.

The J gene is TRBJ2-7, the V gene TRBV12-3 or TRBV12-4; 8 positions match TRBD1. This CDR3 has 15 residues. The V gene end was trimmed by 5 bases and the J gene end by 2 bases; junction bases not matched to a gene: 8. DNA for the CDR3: TGTGCCAGCAGTATCCGGGACAGGCAAGCCTACGAGCAGTACTTC. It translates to CASSIRDRQAYEQYF.

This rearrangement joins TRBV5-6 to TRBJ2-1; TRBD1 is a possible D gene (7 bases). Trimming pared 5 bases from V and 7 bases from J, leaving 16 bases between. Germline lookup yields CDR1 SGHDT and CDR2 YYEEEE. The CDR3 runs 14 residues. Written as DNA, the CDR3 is TGTGCCAGCAGTGTGGGGGGACAGTGGAATGAGCAGTTCTTC. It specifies CASSVGGQWNEQFF.

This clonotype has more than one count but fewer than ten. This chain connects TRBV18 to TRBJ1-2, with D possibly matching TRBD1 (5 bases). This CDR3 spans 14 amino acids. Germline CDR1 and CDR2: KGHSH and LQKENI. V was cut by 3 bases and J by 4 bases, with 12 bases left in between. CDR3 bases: TGTGCCAGCTCACCGGGCCGGGACCCCTATGGCTACACCTTC. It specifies CASSPGRDPYGYTF.

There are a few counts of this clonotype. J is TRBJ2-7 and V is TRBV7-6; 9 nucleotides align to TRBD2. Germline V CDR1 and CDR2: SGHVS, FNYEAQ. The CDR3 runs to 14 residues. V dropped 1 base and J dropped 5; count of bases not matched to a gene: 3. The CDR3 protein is CASSLVSGSNEQYF. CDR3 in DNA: TGTGCCAGCAGCTTAGTTAGCGGGAGCAACGAGCAGTACTTC.

The CDR3 protein is CASSQELSRDGNYEQYF. The CDR3 nucleotides are TGTGCCAGCAGCCAAGAATTGTCCCGGGACGGGAACTACGAGCAGTACTTC. The rearrangement joins TRBV4-2 to TRBJ2-7; D tentatively fits TRBD1 or TRBD2 (5 bases each). Germline assignment: CDR1 LGHNA and CDR2 YNFKEQ. With 0 bases removed from V and 3 bases from J, the gap between germline ends came to 18 bases. CDR3 size: 17 residues.

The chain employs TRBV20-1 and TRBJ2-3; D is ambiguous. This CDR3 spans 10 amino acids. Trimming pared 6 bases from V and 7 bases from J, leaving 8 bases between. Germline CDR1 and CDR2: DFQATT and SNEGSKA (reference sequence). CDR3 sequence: CSALVNTQYF. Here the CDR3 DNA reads TGCAGTGCCCTAGTTAATACGCAGTATTTT.

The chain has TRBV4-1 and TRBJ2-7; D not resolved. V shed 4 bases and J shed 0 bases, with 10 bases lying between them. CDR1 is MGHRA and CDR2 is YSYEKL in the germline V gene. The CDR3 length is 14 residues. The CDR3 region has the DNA TGCGCCAGCAGCCCCGCGGCAGTCTCCTACGAGCAGTACTTC. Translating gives CASSPAAVSYEQYF.

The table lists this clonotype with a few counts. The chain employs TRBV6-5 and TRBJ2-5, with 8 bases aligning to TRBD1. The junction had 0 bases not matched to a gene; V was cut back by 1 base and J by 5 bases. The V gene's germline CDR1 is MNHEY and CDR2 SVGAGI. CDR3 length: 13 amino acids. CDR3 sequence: CASSYWTGETQYF. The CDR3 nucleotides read TGTGCCAGCAGTTACTGGACAGGGGAGACCCAGTACTTC.

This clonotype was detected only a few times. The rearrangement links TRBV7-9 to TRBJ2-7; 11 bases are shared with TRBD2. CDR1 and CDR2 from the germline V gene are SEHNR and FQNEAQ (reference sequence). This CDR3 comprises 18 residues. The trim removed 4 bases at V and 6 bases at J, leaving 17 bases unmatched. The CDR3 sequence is CASSSGTSGMAYLSEQYF. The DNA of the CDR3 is TGTGCCAGCAGCTCCGGGACTAGCGGCATGGCATACTTGTCCGAGCAGTACTTC.

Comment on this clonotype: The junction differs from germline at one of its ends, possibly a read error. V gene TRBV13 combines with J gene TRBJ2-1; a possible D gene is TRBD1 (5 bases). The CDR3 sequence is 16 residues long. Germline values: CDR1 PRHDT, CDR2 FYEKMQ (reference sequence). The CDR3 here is CASSLGVLGSYNEQFF. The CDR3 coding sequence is TGTGCCAGCAGCCTAGGGGTCCTAGGCTCCTACAATGAGCAGTTCTTC.